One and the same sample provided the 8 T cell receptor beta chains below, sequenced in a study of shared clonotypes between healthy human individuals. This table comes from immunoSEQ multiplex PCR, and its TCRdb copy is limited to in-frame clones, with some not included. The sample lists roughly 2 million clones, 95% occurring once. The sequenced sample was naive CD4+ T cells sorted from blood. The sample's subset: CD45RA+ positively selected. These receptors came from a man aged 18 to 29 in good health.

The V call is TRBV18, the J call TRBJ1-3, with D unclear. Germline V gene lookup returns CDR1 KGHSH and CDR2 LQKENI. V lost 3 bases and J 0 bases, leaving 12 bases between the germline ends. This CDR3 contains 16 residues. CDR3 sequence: CASSPDLVYSGNTIYF. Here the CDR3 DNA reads TGTGCCAGCTCACCGGACTTAGTCTACTCTGGAAACACCATATATTTT.

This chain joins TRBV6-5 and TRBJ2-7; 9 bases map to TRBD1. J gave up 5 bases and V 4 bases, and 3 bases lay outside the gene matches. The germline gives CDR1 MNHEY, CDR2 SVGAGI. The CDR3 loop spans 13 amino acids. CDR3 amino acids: CASSWRTGDEQYF. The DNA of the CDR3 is TGTGCCAGCAGTTGGAGGACAGGGGACGAGCAGTACTTC.

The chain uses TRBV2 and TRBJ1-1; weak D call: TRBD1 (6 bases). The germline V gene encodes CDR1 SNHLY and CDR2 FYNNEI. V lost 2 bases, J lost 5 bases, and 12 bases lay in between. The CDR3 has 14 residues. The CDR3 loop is CASSESGGLTEAFF. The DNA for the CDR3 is TGTGCCAGCAGTGAATCGGGGGGGCTAACTGAAGCTTTCTTT. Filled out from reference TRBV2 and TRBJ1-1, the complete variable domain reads EPEVTQTPSHQVTQMGQEVILRCVPISNHLYFYWYRQILGQKVEFLVSFYNNEISEKSEIFDDQFSVERPDGSNFTLKIRSTKLEDSAMYFCASSESGGLTEAFFGQGTRLTVV.

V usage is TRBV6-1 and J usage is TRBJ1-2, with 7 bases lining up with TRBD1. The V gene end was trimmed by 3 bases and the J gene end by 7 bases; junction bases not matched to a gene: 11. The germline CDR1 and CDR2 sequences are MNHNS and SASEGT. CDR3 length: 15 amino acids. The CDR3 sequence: CASSESGGLLGGYTF. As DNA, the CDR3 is TGTGCCAGCAGTGAGTCAGGGGGTCTCCTTGGTGGCTACACCTTC.

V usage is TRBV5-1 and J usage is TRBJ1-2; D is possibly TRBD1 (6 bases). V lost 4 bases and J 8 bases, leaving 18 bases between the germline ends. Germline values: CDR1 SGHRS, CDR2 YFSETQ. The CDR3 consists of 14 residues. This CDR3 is CASSRDTDAGGYTF. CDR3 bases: TGCGCCAGCAGCCGGGACACCGACGCGGGAGGCTACACCTTC.

CDR3 sequence (DNA): TGTGCCAGCAGTGATCCGGGACTAGCGGGAGGGCCGAGGGAGCAGTACTTC. This sequence encodes CASSDPGLAGGPREQYF. The chain employs TRBV6-1 and TRBJ2-7, with 16 nucleotides matching TRBD2. CDR1 is MNHNS, CDR2 SASEGT, per germline. V gave up 3 bases and J gave up 7 bases; unmatched junction bases: 9. CDR3 size: 17 residues.

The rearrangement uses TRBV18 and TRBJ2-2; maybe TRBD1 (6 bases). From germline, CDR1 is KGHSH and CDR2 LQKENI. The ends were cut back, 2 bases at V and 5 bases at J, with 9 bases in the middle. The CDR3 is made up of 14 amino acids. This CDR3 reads CASSPKTGTGELFF. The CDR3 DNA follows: TGTGCCAGCTCACCAAAAACAGGGACCGGGGAGCTGTTTTTT.

The CDR3 nucleotides are TGTGCCAGCAGACACCCGGGCCGAGGCAGAGTCGAAAACATTCAGTACTTC. This encodes CASRHPGRGRVENIQYF. The V and J genes are TRBV11-2 and TRBJ2-4, with D unresolved. The germline gives CDR1 SGHAT, CDR2 FQNNGV. CDR3 length equals 17 residues. With 6 bases removed from V and 5 bases from J, the gap between germline ends came to 23 bases.